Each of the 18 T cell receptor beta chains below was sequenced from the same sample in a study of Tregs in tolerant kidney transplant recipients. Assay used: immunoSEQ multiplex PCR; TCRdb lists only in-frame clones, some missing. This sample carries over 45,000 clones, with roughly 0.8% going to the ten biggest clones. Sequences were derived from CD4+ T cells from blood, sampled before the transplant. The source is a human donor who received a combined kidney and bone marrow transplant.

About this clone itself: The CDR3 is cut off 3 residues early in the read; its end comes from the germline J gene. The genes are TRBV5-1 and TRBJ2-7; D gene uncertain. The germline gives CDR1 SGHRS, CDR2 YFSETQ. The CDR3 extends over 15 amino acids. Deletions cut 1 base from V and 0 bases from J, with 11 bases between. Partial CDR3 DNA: TGCGCCAGCAGCTTGCTAACGACATCCTCCTACGAG. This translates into CASSLLTTSSYE. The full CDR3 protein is CASSLLTTSSYEQYF. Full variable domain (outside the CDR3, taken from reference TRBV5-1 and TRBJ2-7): KAGVTQTPRYLIKTRGQQVTLSCSPISGHRSVSWYQQTPGQGLQFLFEYFSETQRNKGNFPGRFSGRQFSNSRSEMNVSTLELGDSALYLCASSLLTTSSYEQYFGPGTRLTVT.

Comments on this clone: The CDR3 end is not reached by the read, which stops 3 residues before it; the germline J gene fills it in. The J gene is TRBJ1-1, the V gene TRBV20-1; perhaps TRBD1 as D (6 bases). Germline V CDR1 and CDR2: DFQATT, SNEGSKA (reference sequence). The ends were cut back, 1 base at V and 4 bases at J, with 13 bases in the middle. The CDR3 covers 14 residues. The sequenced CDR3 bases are TGCAGTGCTAGAGTGGCAGGGGAGGTCACTGAA. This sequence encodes CSARVAGEVTE. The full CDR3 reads CSARVAGEVTEAFF.

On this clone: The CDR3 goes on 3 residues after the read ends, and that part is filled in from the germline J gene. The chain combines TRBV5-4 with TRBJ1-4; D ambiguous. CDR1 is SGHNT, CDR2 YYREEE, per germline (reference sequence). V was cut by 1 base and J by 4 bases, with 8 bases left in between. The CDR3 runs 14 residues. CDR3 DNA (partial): TGTGCCAGCAGCTTGCCAGGAATTAATGAAAAA. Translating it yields CASSLPGINEK. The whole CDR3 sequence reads CASSLPGINEKLFF.

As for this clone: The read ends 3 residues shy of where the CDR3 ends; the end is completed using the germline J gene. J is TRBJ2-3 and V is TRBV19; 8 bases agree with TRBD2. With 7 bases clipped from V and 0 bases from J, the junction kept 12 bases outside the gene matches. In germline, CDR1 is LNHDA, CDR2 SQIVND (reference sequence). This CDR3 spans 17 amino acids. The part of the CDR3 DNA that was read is TGTGCCAGTAAAAACCTGGGACTAGTCACGAGCACAGATACG. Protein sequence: CASKNLGLVTSTDT. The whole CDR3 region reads CASKNLGLVTSTDTQYF. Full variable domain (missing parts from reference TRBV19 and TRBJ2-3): DGGITQSPKYLFRKEGQNVTLSCEQNLNHDAMYWYRQDPGQGLRLIYYSQIVNDFQKGDIAEGYSVSREKKESFPLTVTSAQKNPTAFYLCASKNLGLVTSTDTQYFGPGTRLTVL.

CDR3 DNA (partial): TGTGCCAGCAGCACCAGGGAAAACACCGGGGAG. This sequence encodes CASSTRENTGE. The full CDR3 sequence reads CASSTRENTGELFF. The V gene is TRBV7-2, the J gene TRBJ2-2, with D possibly matching TRBD1 (5 bases). The read ends 3 residues early relative to the CDR3; the germline J gene fills the gap. This CDR3 spans 14 amino acids. V was trimmed by 5 bases and J by 2 bases, leaving 9 bases between them. Germline CDR1 reads SGHTA; CDR2 reads FQGNSA.

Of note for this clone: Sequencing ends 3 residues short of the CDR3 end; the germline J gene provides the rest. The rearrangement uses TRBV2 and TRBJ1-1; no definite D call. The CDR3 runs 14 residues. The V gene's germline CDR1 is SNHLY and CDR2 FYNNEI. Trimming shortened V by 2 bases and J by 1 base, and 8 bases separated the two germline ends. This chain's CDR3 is CASSETYTNTEAFF. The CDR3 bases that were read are TGTGCCAGCAGTGAAACATATACGAACACTGAA.

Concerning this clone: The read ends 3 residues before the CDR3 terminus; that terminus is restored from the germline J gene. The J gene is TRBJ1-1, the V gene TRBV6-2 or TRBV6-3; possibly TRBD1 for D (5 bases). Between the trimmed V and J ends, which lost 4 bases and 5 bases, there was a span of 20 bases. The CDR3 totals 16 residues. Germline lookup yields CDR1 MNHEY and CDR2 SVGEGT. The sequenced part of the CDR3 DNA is TGTGCCAGCAGTTCGGGGAGGAGGGCCCGGGGGACTGAA. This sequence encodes CASSSGRRARGTE. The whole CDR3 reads CASSSGRRARGTEAFF.

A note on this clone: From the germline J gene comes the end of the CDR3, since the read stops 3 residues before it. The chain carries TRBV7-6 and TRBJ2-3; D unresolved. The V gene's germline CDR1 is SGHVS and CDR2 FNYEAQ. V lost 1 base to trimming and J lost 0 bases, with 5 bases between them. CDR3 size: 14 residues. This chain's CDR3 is CASSLVASTDTQYF. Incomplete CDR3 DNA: TGTGCCAGCAGCTTAGTGGCTAGCACAGATACG.

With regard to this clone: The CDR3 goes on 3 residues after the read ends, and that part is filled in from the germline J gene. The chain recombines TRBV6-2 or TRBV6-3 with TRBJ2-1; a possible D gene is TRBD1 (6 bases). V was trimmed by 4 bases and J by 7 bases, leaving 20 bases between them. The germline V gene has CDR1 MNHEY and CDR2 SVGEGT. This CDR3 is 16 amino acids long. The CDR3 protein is CASSSGTKVQWNEQFF. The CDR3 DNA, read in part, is TGTGCCAGCAGTTCAGGGACAAAGGTACAGTGGAATGAG.

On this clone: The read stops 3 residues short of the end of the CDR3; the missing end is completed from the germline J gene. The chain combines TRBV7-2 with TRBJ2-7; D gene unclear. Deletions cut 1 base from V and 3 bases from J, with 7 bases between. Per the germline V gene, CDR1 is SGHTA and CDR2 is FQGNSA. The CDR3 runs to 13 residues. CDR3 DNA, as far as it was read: TGTGCCAGCAGCTTAGAGGTCTTCTACGAG. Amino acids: CASSLEVFYE. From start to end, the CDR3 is CASSLEVFYEQYF.

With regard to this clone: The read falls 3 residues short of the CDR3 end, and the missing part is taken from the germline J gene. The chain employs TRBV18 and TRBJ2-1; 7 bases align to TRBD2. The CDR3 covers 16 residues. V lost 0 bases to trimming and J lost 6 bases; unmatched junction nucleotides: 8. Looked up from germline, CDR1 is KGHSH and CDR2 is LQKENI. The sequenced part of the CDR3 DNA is TGTGCCAGCTCACCACCAGCGGGAAACGCATTCAATGAG. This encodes CASSPPAGNAFNE. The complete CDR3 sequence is CASSPPAGNAFNEQFF.

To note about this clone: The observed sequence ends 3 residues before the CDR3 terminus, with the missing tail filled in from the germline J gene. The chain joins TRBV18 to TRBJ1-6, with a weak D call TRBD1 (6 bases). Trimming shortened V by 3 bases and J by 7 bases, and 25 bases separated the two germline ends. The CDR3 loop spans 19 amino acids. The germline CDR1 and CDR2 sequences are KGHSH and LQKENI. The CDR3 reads CASSPFGLSGGRSNSPLHF. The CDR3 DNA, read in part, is TGTGCCAGCTCACCTTTTGGATTGTCGGGGGGCCGTTCAAATTCACCC.

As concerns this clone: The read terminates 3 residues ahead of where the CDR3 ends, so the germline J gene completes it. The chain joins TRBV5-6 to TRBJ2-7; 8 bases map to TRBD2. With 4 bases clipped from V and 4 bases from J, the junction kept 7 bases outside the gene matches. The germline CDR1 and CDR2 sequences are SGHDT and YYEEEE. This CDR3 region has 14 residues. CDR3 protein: CASSTGTSAYEQYF. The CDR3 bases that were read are TGTGCCAGCAGCACCGGGACTAGTGCTTACGAG.

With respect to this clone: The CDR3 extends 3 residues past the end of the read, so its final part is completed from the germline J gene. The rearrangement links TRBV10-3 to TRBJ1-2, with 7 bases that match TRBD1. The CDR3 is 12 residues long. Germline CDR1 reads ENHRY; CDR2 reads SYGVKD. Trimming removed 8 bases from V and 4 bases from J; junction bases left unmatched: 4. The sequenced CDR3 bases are TGTGCCATCGCCGAGGGGGCCTATGGC. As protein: CAIAEGAYG. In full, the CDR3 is CAIAEGAYGYTF.

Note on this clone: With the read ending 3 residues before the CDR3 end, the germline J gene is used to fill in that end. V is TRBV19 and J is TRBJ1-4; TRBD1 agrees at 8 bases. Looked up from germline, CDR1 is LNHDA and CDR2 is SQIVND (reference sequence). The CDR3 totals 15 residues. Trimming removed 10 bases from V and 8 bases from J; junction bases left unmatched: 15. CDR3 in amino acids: CATRGGQAIGEKLFF. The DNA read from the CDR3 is TGTGCCACCCGTGGGGGACAGGCGATTGGGGAAAAA.

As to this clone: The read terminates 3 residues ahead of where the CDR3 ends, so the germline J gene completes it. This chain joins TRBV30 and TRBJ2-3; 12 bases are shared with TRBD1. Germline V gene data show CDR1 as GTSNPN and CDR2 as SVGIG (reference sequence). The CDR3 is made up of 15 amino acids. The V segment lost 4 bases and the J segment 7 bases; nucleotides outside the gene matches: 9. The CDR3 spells CAWILGTGGVYTQYF. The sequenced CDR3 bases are TGTGCCTGGATTTTAGGGACAGGGGGCGTGTATACG.

The DNA read from the CDR3 is TGTGCCAGCAGCTATGAGGGGGCACATGAG. Residues: CASSYEGAHE. The complete CDR3 reads CASSYEGAHEQFF. The chain uses TRBV5-6 and TRBJ2-1, with TRBD1 matching 7 bases. The read ends 3 residues shy of where the CDR3 ends; the end is completed using the germline J gene. The CDR3 covers 13 residues. The germline V gene encodes CDR1 SGHDT and CDR2 YYEEEE. The junction had 5 bases not matched to a gene; V was cut back by 3 bases and J by 8 bases.

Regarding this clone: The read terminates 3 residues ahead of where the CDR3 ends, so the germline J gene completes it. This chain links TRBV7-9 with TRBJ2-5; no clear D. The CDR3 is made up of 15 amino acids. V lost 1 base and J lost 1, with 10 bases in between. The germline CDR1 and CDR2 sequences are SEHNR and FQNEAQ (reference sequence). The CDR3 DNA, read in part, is TGTGCCAGCAGCTTAGGCGGCGCGATCCAAGAGACC. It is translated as CASSLGGAIQET. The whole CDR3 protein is CASSLGGAIQETQYF.